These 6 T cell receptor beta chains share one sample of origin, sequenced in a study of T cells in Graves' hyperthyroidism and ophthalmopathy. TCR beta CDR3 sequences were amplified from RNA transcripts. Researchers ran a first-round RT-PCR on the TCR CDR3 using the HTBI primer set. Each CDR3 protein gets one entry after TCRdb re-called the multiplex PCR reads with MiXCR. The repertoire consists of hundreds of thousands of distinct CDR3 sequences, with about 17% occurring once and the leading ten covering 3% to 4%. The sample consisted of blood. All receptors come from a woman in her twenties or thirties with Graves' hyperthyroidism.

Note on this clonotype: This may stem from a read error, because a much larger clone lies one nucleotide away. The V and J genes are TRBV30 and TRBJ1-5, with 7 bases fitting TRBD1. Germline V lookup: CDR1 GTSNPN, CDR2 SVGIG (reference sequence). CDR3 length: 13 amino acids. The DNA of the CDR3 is TGTGCCTGGAGTGAGGGGGCCACACAGCCCCAGCGTTTT. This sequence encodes CAWSEGATQPQRF.

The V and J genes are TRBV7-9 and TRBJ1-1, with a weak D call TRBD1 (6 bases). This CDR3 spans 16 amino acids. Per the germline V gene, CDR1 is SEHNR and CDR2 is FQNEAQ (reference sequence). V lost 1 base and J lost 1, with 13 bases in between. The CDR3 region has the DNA TGTGCCAGCAGCTTAGGTCGGGACACCCAGAACACTGAAGCTTTCTTT. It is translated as CASSLGRDTQNTEAFF. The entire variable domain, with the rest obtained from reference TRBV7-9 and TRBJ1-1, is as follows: DTGVSQNPRHKITKRGQNVTFRCDPISEHNRLYWYRQTLGQGPEFLTYFQNEAQLEKSRLLSDRFSAERPKGSFSTLEIQRTEQGDSAMYLCASSLGRDTQNTEAFFGQGTRLTVV.

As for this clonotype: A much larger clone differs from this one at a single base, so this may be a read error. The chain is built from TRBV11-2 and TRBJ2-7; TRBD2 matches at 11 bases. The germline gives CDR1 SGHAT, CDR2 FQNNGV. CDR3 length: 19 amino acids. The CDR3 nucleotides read TGTGCCAGCAGTAGGTCACTAGCGGGAGACCGTATCACCCTCTACGATCAGTACTTC. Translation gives CASSRSLAGDRITLYDQYF.

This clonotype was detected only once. CDR3 bases: TGTGCCAGCACTTACCGCGAGGGCATGCACGAGCAGTACTTC. It is translated as CASTYREGMHEQYF. The V call is TRBV28, the J call TRBJ2-7; a weak D match, TRBD2 (5 bases). Germline V gene sequence: CDR1 MDHEN, CDR2 SYDVKM. V was clipped by 7 bases and J by 5 bases, with 18 bases between them. CDR3 length: 14 amino acids.

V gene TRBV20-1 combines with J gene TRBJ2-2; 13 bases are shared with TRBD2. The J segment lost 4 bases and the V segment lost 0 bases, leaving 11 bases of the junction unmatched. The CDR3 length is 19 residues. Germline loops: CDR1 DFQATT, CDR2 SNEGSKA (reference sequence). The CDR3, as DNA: TGCAGTGCTAGAGATGCCGTTAGGACTAGCGGGAGTGGCACCGGGGAGCTGTTTTTT. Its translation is CSARDAVRTSGSGTGELFF.

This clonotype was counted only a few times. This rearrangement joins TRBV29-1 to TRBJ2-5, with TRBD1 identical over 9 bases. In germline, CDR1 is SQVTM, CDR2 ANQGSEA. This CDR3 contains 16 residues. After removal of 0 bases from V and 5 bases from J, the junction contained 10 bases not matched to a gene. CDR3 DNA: TGCAGCGTTGAAGAAACTGAGACAGGGGGTTGGGAGACCCAGTACTTC. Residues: CSVEETETGGWETQYF.